This T cell receptor beta chain is drawn from a study of OX40 agonist ivuxolimab in advanced cancers. Across the study: The study enrolled dose-escalation patients with hepatocellular carcinoma, melanoma, renal cell or head and neck cancer.

Clones were read by immunoSEQ multiplex PCR, and TCRdb kept only the in-frame ones, dropping some. The sample consists of around 100,000 clones, around 91% of them appearing once. Autoimmune disease history or systemic immunosuppression barred patients. Blood sampling took place at baseline, cycle 4 day 1, and cycle 7 day 1. Germline V gene sequence: CDR1 MNHNS, CDR2 SASEGT. This CDR3 is built from 17 residues. V dropped 2 bases and J dropped 8 bases, with 19 bases sitting between them. Study results and caveats: Average numbers of expanded clones were greater in CD8+ T cells than in CD4+.

Regarding this clone: As yet, its antigen is unknown.

The rearrangement links TRBV6-1 to TRBJ1-6, with D possibly being TRBD1 (5 bases). The source was CD4+ or CD8+ T cells sorted from blood, collected in a trial of the OX40 agonist ivuxolimab. The sequence came from an adult with an advanced solid tumor such as melanoma, head and neck, liver or kidney cancer. CDR3 sequence: CASSEWGIIIVDSPLHF. The CDR3 bases are TGTGCCAGCAGTGAATGGGGCATTATTATAGTGGATTCACCCCTCCACTTT.